This T cell receptor beta chain originates from a study of graft-versus-host responses after intestinal transplantation. Whole-study context: All of the recipients had induction that used anti-thymocyte globulin, then tacrolimus and steroids for about 3 years.

TCRdb's table, derived via immunoSEQ multiplex PCR, lists solely in-frame clones and lacks some. This sample has around 50,000 clones, with 65% to 85% found just once. General study points: Detection of GvH clones occurred in recipient marrow, and some had their first appearance in ileum or blood.

In the case of this clone: Its antigen is not identified.

Germline V gene lookup returns CDR1 MNHEY and CDR2 SVGAGI. The V end was cut by 6 bases, the J end by 4 bases, with 12 bases between. The CDR3 has 13 residues. The TCR comes from a human donor who was the organ donor for an intestinal transplant. V usage is TRBV6-5 and J usage is TRBJ1-2; TRBD1 is a possible D gene (6 bases). Material: unstimulated CD4+ T cells sorted from spleen or lymph node cells, obtained before transplant. CDR3 sequence: CASSIQGSYGYTF. DNA of the CDR3: TGTGCCAGCAGCATACAGGGAAGCTATGGCTACACCTTC.